The 22 T cell receptor beta chains reported below all come from one sample, sequenced in a study of molecular identifiers for immune sequencing clone quantification. TCRdb re-called the PCR reads with MiXCR, one entry per CDR3 protein. The sample holds more than 450,000 distinct CDR3 sequences, 25% seen once. The sample was naive CD8+ T cells from blood, with Jurkat cell RNA spiked in. The subset here: FACS-sorted CD8+CD4-CCR7+CD45RA+ naive T cells. The receptors here all came from a human donor in good health. Some libraries in this study had Jurkat cell RNA spiked in.

This clonotype was seen at least ten times. The chain links TRBV7-9 to TRBJ1-1; D is undetermined. The CDR3 totals 13 residues. V lost 1 base and J 4 bases, leaving 7 bases between the germline ends. The germline gives CDR1 SEHNR, CDR2 FQNEAQ (reference sequence). The DNA for the CDR3 is TGTGCCAGCAGCTTAGTCGCCGGCACTGAAGCTTTCTTT. It translates to CASSLVAGTEAFF. The full variable domain, in which reference TRBV7-9 and TRBJ1-1 provide the parts outside the CDR3, is DTGVSQNPRHKITKRGQNVTFRCDPISEHNRLYWYRQTLGQGPEFLTYFQNEAQLEKSRLLSDRFSAERPKGSFSTLEIQRTEQGDSAMYLCASSLVAGTEAFFGQGTRLTVV.

The chain is built from TRBV5-6 and TRBJ1-4, with 8 positions matching TRBD1. Per germline, CDR1 SGHDT and CDR2 YYEEEE. This CDR3 comprises 17 residues. V dropped 5 bases and J dropped 3; count of bases not matched to a gene: 12. The CDR3 DNA is TGTGCCAGCAGTTTCGCACAGGGGGGCGTAGCTAATGAAAAACTGTTTTTT. It specifies CASSFAQGGVANEKLFF.

This clonotype was detected only once. This may arise from a read error, as a much more abundant clone is one base away. The chain links TRBV28 to TRBJ1-1; the D gene is possibly TRBD1 (5 bases). The CDR3 is 14 residues long. V dropped 5 bases and J dropped 11 bases, with 21 bases sitting between them. Germline V lookup: CDR1 MDHEN, CDR2 SYDVKM. The CDR3 loop is CASSRDPGGHEAFF. Here the CDR3 DNA reads TGTGCCAGCAGTCGGGACCCAGGAGGACATGAGGCTTTCTTT. Looking up the rest from reference TRBV28 and TRBJ1-1 gives the full variable domain: DVKVTQSSRYLVKRTGEKVFLECVQDMDHENMFWYRQDPGLGLRLIYFSYDVKMKEKGDIPEGYSVSREKKERFSLILESASTNQTSMYLCASSRDPGGHEAFFGQGTRLTVV.

This clonotype was counted only a few times. This chain links TRBV3-1 with TRBJ2-3, with TRBD2 matching over 7 bases. Per the germline V gene, CDR1 is LGHDT and CDR2 is YNNKEL (reference sequence). The CDR3 is 16 residues long. The V segment lost 1 base and the J segment 2 bases; nucleotides outside the gene matches: 6. The CDR3 sequence: CASSQGTAGLTDTQYF. CDR3 DNA: TGTGCCAGCAGCCAAGGTACAGCGGGGCTCACAGATACGCAGTATTTT.

In this sample, this clonotype turned up a few times. V gene TRBV12-3 or TRBV12-4 combines with J gene TRBJ2-1, with 8 bases lining up with TRBD1. The J segment lost 7 bases and the V segment lost 5 bases, leaving 13 bases of the junction unmatched. This CDR3 has 16 amino acids. DNA for the CDR3: TGTGCCAGCAGTCCAGGGACAGGCGGATTGATGAATGAGCAGTTCTTC. Translating gives CASSPGTGGLMNEQFF.

This clonotype has more than one count but fewer than ten. The chain joins TRBV28 to TRBJ1-1; D perhaps matches TRBD1 (6 bases). Germline loops: CDR1 MDHEN, CDR2 SYDVKM. This CDR3 has 12 amino acids. V was clipped by 7 bases and J by 6 bases, with 12 bases between them. The CDR3 DNA is TGTGCCAGCACCAACGGGGGGCCTGAAGCTTTCTTT. Encoded protein: CASTNGGPEAFF. Based on the CDR3 plus reference TRBV28 and TRBJ1-1, the full variable domain is DVKVTQSSRYLVKRTGEKVFLECVQDMDHENMFWYRQDPGLGLRLIYFSYDVKMKEKGDIPEGYSVSREKKERFSLILESASTNQTSMYLCASTNGGPEAFFGQGTRLTVV.

V gene TRBV7-2 combines with J gene TRBJ2-3; no firm D call. The V gene lost 3 bases and the J gene lost 0 bases, with 7 bases spanning the gap. Per germline, CDR1 SGHTA and CDR2 FQGNSA. This CDR3 is 14 amino acids long. The DNA for the CDR3 is TGTGCCAGCAGCTTCTTTCTAAGCACAGATACGCAGTATTTT. Its protein is CASSFFLSTDTQYF.

The chain has TRBV19 and TRBJ1-2; D is ambiguous. This CDR3 spans 14 amino acids. Germline V gene data show CDR1 as LNHDA and CDR2 as SQIVND (reference sequence). Trimming cost V 4 bases and J 4 bases, with 13 bases left between them. In nucleotides, the CDR3 is TGTGCCAGTAGTAGAAGCAGCCACCCCTATGGCTACACCTTC. It translates to CASSRSSHPYGYTF.

This clonotype appeared a few times. The rearrangement joins TRBV11-2 to TRBJ2-3; TRBD1 agrees at 9 bases. The CDR3 totals 16 residues. Per germline, CDR1 SGHAT and CDR2 FQNNGV. With 3 bases clipped from V and 2 bases from J, the junction kept 6 bases outside the gene matches. The CDR3 here is CASSFWRDRATDTQYF. CDR3 sequence (DNA): TGTGCCAGCAGCTTTTGGCGGGACAGGGCCACAGATACGCAGTATTTT.

This sequence joins TRBV4-1 and TRBJ2-7; TRBD1 agrees at 8 bases. The junction had 8 bases not matched to a gene; V was cut back by 4 bases and J by 9 bases. The CDR3 extends over 13 amino acids. Germline V CDR1 and CDR2: MGHRA, YSYEKL. CDR3 sequence (DNA): TGCGCCAGCAGCCCGACAGGGGCTCAAGGGCAGTACTTC. Residues: CASSPTGAQGQYF.

This clonotype was seen many times. This chain uses TRBV29-1 with TRBJ2-2, with D possibly TRBD1 on 6 matching bases. Germline loops: CDR1 SQVTM, CDR2 ANQGSEA. The CDR3 has 14 residues. Trimming took 7 bases from V and 1 from J, leaving 13 bases between them. Written as DNA, the CDR3 is TGCAGCGCGTACCAGGGGATGAACACCGGGGAGCTGTTTTTT. This gives the protein CSAYQGMNTGELFF.

The chain recombines TRBV9 with TRBJ2-3; no clear D. Germline values: CDR1 SGDLS, CDR2 YYNGEE. Trimming took 2 bases from V and 4 from J, leaving 14 bases between them. This CDR3 spans 15 amino acids. Here the CDR3 DNA reads TGTGCCAGCAGCGTCCCAGCCTTTCGCTCAGATACGCAGTATTTT. The encoded protein is CASSVPAFRSDTQYF. The full variable domain, with the rest looked up from reference TRBV9 and TRBJ2-3, is DSGVTQTPKHLITATGQRVTLRCSPRSGDLSVYWYQQSLDQGLQFLIQYYNGEERAKGNILERFSAQQFPDLHSELNLSSLELGDSALYFCASSVPAFRSDTQYFGPGTRLTVL.

This clonotype was observed a handful of times. Just one base apart from a much larger clone, this may be a read error. This chain uses TRBV12-3 or TRBV12-4 with TRBJ2-3; the match to TRBD2 covers 7 bases. The CDR3 is 15 residues long. The CDR3 bases are TGTGCCGGCAGTTTCGGGAGGCAGGGAACAGATACGCAGTATTTT. Translating it yields CAGSFGRQGTDTQYF.

This clonotype was detected many times. This chain joins TRBV9 and TRBJ1-1, with D uncertain. The germline V and J ends were trimmed by 1 base and 0 bases, with 4 bases remaining between them. CDR3 length: 13 amino acids. Germline V gene data show CDR1 as SGDLS and CDR2 as YYNGEE. CDR3: CASSVFMNTEAFF. The CDR3 DNA follows: TGTGCCAGCAGCGTATTTATGAACACTGAAGCTTTCTTT.

In its sample, this clonotype was seen many times. The chain has TRBV7-9 and TRBJ2-3; the D gene is possibly TRBD1 (6 bases). CDR1 and CDR2 (germline): SEHNR, FQNEAQ (reference sequence). The V end was cut by 1 base, the J end by 5 bases, with 7 bases between. This CDR3 has 13 amino acids. The CDR3 loop is CASSLGRGDTQYF. CDR3 nucleotides: TGTGCCAGCAGCTTAGGCAGGGGAGATACGCAGTATTTT. The whole variable domain, filled in from reference TRBV7-9 and TRBJ2-3, reads DTGVSQNPRHKITKRGQNVTFRCDPISEHNRLYWYRQTLGQGPEFLTYFQNEAQLEKSRLLSDRFSAERPKGSFSTLEIQRTEQGDSAMYLCASSLGRGDTQYFGPGTRLTVL.

V gene TRBV28 combines with J gene TRBJ1-2, with a possible D match to TRBD1 (6 bases). Per germline, CDR1 MDHEN and CDR2 SYDVKM. The CDR3 contains 16 residues. Trimming stripped 7 bases from V and 4 bases from J, with 22 bases between. The CDR3 DNA sequence: TGTGCCAGCACCCTTCGGGGGGGGGCAGTTACCTATGGCTACACCTTC. Translating gives CASTLRGGAVTYGYTF.

This clonotype was detected many times. The gene calls are TRBV5-5 and TRBJ1-1; D may be TRBD1 (5 bases). This CDR3 spans 13 amino acids. CDR1 and CDR2 (germline): SGHKS, YYEKEE (reference sequence). The germline V and J ends were trimmed by 7 bases and 4 bases, with 14 bases remaining between them. The CDR3 nucleotides are TGTGCCAGCGGATTCGGGGCGGGCACTGAAGCTTTCTTT. It codes for CASGFGAGTEAFF.

Concerning this clonotype: The DNA is left out, because the CDR3 cannot be placed on it with certainty; the CDR3 is given as TCRdb lists it. V usage is TRBV10-3 and J usage is TRBJ2-1; TRBD2 reflects the table's D call only, with no check against the DNA. Ends included, the CDR3 has 15 residues. Looked up from germline, CDR1 is ENHRY and CDR2 is SYGVKD. CDR3 loop: CAISDVAGGNNEQLF.

This clonotype came up a few times. The CDR3 loop reads CASSLGEGRVAGELFF. CDR3 nucleotides: TGTGCCAGCAGCTTAGGAGAGGGCAGGGTGGCCGGGGAGCTGTTTTTT. The chain recombines TRBV7-2 with TRBJ2-2, with D possibly called TRBD1 or TRBD2 (5 bases each). Germline assignment: CDR1 SGHTA and CDR2 FQGNSA. V dropped 1 base and J dropped 6 bases, with 15 bases sitting between them. The CDR3 totals 16 residues.

This clonotype was recorded many times. The chain recombines TRBV29-1 with TRBJ2-3; perhaps TRBD2 as D (6 bases). The V and J ends lost 6 bases and 0 bases respectively, with 16 bases between them. The CDR3 totals 15 residues. CDR1 and CDR2 from the germline V gene are SQVTM and ANQGSEA. Here the CDR3 DNA reads TGCAGCGTGGGGGGACCCGTCGACAGCACAGATACGCAGTATTTT. Encoded protein: CSVGGPVDSTDTQYF.

J is TRBJ2-5 and V is TRBV6-1, with TRBD2 matching 13 bases. The trim removed 7 bases at V and 2 bases at J, leaving 4 bases unmatched. Looked up from germline, CDR1 is MNHNS and CDR2 is SASEGT. The CDR3 is 15 residues long. Written as DNA, the CDR3 is TGTGCCAGCATCCGACTAGCGGGGGGACAAGAGACCCAGTACTTC. This codes for CASIRLAGGQETQYF.

Concerning this clonotype itself: A junction end diverges from the germline sequence, so it may reflect a read error. The genes are TRBV30 and TRBJ2-7; D perhaps matches TRBD1 (6 bases). Germline CDR1 and CDR2: GTSNPN and SVGIG (reference sequence). The CDR3 totals 14 residues. CDR3 sequence: CTWSNRVLLDEQYF. In DNA form, the CDR3 reads TGTACCTGGTCCAACAGGGTCCTCTTGGACGAGCAGTACTTC.